The sequence of this T cell receptor (beta chain) was determined in a study of control samples from healthy donors and cancer patients. Assay used: immunoSEQ multiplex PCR; TCRdb lists only in-frame clones, some missing. The table records roughly 51,000 clones, over 85% of them present only once. This clone was observed once. The sequenced sample consisted of PBMCs. This TCR derives from a man aged 35-49 years with colorectal cancer.

The CDR3 nucleotides read TGCGCCAGCAGCCAAGAACCTGATACCTACGAGCAGTACTTC. It encodes CASSQEPDTYEQYF. This chain connects TRBV4-1 to TRBJ2-7; D gene ambiguous. CDR3 length: 14 amino acids. V lost 0 bases and J 2 bases, leaving 8 bases between the germline ends. In germline, CDR1 is MGHRA, CDR2 YSYEKL.